This entry features one TCR beta chain sequence. Profiled with immunoSEQ multiplex PCR; TCRdb holds only in-frame clones, not every one. In the table there are some 120,000 clones, 85% to 90% of which are singletons. CDR1 is SGDLS, CDR2 YYNGEE, per germline. CDR3 length equals 15 residues. V lost 4 bases, J lost 3 bases, and 8 bases stayed unmatched. These data are taken from a study of cytomegalovirus exposure and HLA in healthy donors. The TCR originated in a man aged 25 to 45 in good health and CMV-seronegative. The V and J genes are TRBV9 and TRBJ1-1, with 8 positions matching TRBD1. The source material was PBMCs. The CDR3 DNA follows: TGTGCCAGCAGCCCCTGGACAGGGCGGGACACTGAAGCTTTCTTT. This sequence encodes CASSPWTGRDTEAFF.